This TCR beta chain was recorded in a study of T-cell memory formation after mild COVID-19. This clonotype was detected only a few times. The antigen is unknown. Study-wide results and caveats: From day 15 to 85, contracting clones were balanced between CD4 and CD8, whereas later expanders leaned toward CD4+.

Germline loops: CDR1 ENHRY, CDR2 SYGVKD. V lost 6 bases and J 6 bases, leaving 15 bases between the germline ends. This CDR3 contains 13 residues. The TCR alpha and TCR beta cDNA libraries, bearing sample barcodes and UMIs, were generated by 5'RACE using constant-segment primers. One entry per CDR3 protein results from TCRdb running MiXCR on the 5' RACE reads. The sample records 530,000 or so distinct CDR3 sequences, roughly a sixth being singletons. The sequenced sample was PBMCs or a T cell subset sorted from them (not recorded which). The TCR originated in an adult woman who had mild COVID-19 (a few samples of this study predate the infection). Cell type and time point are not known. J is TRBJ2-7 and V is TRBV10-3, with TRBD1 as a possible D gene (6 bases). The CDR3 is CAIRTDRLVEQYF. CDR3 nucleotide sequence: TGTGCCATCAGGACAGACAGGCTCGTCGAGCAGTACTTC.